What follows are 27 T cell receptor beta chains derived from one specimen sequenced in a study of cytomegalovirus exposure and HLA in healthy donors. PCR was performed using 60 Vbeta and 13 Jbeta primers. Clones were sequenced by immunoSEQ multiplex PCR, and TCRdb holds only the in-frame ones, with some missing. The data hold 160,000 or so clones, with around four fifths observed a single time. Sequencing used PBMCs. These TCRs come from a man between 18 and 29 years old in good health and CMV-seropositive.

This rearrangement joins TRBV5-4 to TRBJ2-3; D perhaps matches TRBD2 (7 bases). Germline CDR1 and CDR2: SGHNT and YYREEE (reference sequence). This CDR3 contains 16 residues. V shed 4 bases and J shed 4 bases, with 19 bases lying between them. The chain's CDR3 is CASSRTSGGGPDTQYF. For the CDR3, the DNA is TGTGCCAGCAGCAGAACTAGTGGGGGGGGGCCAGATACGCAGTATTTT.

The chain employs TRBV15 and TRBJ1-3; D is possibly TRBD1 (5 bases). Germline V gene lookup returns CDR1 LNHNV and CDR2 YYDKDF (reference sequence). V lost 3 bases and J 0 bases, leaving 9 bases between the germline ends. The CDR3 is 15 amino acids. The CDR3 DNA reads as TGTGCCACCAGCAGCAGGGCCCACTCTGGAAACACCATATATTTT. It specifies CATSSRAHSGNTIYF.

This rearrangement joins TRBV27 to TRBJ2-1, with D maybe TRBD1 (6 bases). The germline gives CDR1 MNHEY, CDR2 SMNVEV (reference sequence). V was clipped by 4 bases and J by 2 bases, with 18 bases between them. CDR3 length: 17 amino acids. CDR3 DNA sequence: TGTGCCAGCAGTTCCGCAGCAGGGGCCGATCCCTACAATGAGCAGTTCTTC. Translation: CASSSAAGADPYNEQFF.

The chain recombines TRBV28 with TRBJ2-5; perhaps TRBD2 as D (6 bases). Germline CDR1 and CDR2: MDHEN and SYDVKM. With 2 bases removed from V and 1 base from J, the gap between germline ends came to 8 bases. This CDR3 is built from 14 residues. The CDR3 nucleotides read TGTGCCAGCAGTTTAGGCGGGACCCAAGAGACCCAGTACTTC. Its translation: CASSLGGTQETQYF.

CDR3 nucleotide sequence: TGTGCCAGCAGCACCGACCGGGAGCGCACCGGGGAGCTGTTTTTT. Its protein product is CASSTDRERTGELFF. J is TRBJ2-2 and V is TRBV5-4, with a possible D match to TRBD2 (6 bases). Between the trimmed V and J ends, which lost 4 bases and 4 bases, there was a span of 14 bases. CDR1 is SGHNT and CDR2 is YYREEE in the germline V gene (reference sequence). This CDR3 comprises 15 residues.

The count of this clone is one. The rearrangement joins TRBV27 to TRBJ1-5; weak D call: TRBD1 (5 bases). The ends were cut back, 4 bases at V and 4 bases at J, with 11 bases in the middle. Per germline, CDR1 MNHEY and CDR2 SMNVEV (reference sequence). The CDR3 consists of 14 residues. The CDR3 bases are TGTGCCAGCAGTTCGCAGGGTAGGAATCAGCCCCAGCATTTT. This codes for CASSSQGRNQPQHF.

The gene calls are TRBV7-8 and TRBJ1-1; 9 positions agree with TRBD1. CDR3 length: 14 residues. Looked up from germline, CDR1 is SGHVS and CDR2 is FQNEAQ. With V trimmed by 5 bases and J by 5 bases, 6 bases remained unmatched. The CDR3 DNA reads TGTGCCAGCAGCCCACAGGGGGCGGGAACTGAAGCTTTCTTT. Protein product: CASSPQGAGTEAFF.

J is TRBJ1-1 and V is TRBV5-1; TRBD1 agrees at 10 bases. The CDR3 sequence is 15 residues long. V lost 3 bases to trimming and J lost 4 bases; unmatched junction nucleotides: 6. Germline V lookup: CDR1 SGHRS, CDR2 YFSETQ. DNA of the CDR3: TGCGCCAGCAGCTGGGAAGGGACAGGGGCCACTGAAGCTTTCTTT. It translates to CASSWEGTGATEAFF.

CDR3 nucleotides: TGTGCCAGCAGTTACTCGGGCCCAAATCGGGAAGCTTTCTTT. Protein: CASSYSGPNREAFF. J is TRBJ1-1 and V is TRBV6-6, with D uncertain. The CDR3 contains 14 residues. Germline CDR1 and CDR2: MNHNY and SVGAGI (reference sequence). V dropped 0 bases and J dropped 8 bases, with 13 bases sitting between them.

This rearrangement joins TRBV4-1 to TRBJ1-1, with 7 bases lining up with TRBD1. J was trimmed by 5 bases and V by 6 bases; bases with no gene match: 3. Germline V lookup: CDR1 MGHRA, CDR2 YSYEKL. There are 12 residues in the CDR3. The CDR3 region is CASSPQGTEAFF. The CDR3 coding sequence is TGCGCCAGCAGTCCACAGGGGACTGAAGCTTTCTTT.

The CDR3 loop is CASSLASGRVNQPQHF. The CDR3 coding sequence is TGTGCCAGCAGCTTAGCGTCAGGCAGGGTCAATCAGCCCCAGCATTTT. This chain uses TRBV7-2 with TRBJ1-5; a weak D match, TRBD1 (5 bases). V dropped 0 bases and J dropped 3 bases, with 12 bases sitting between them. This CDR3 has 16 residues. Germline-derived CDR1 and CDR2 are SGHTA and FQGNSA.

This clone was picked up one time. In DNA form, the CDR3 reads TGTGCCTGGGGGAGCCTGAACACTGAAGCTTTCTTT. Protein: CAWGSLNTEAFF. V usage is TRBV30 and J usage is TRBJ1-1, with D unclear. The CDR3 covers 12 residues. CDR1 and CDR2 (germline): GTSNPN, SVGIG (reference sequence). Deletions cut 5 bases from V and 0 bases from J, with 7 bases between.

V usage is TRBV28 and J usage is TRBJ2-7; 8 positions agree with TRBD1. Germline V gene lookup returns CDR1 MDHEN and CDR2 SYDVKM. There are 15 residues in the CDR3. Unmatched junction bases numbered 7, after V lost 5 bases and J lost 1 base. The CDR3 sequence: CASSPRDRPSYEQYF. Written as DNA, the CDR3 is TGTGCCAGCAGTCCCCGGGACAGGCCTTCCTACGAGCAGTACTTC.

The rearrangement uses TRBV15 and TRBJ1-4; D remains unclear. Between the trimmed V and J ends, which lost 8 bases and 2 bases, there was a span of 21 bases. The CDR3 length is 17 residues. Germline assignment: CDR1 LNHNV and CDR2 YYDKDF (reference sequence). DNA of the CDR3: TGTGCCACCCAAAAGCTACCTAACGTGAGGACTAATGAAAAACTGTTTTTT. It specifies CATQKLPNVRTNEKLFF.

This chain joins TRBV5-8 and TRBJ2-1, with D possibly being TRBD1 (7 bases). The V and J ends lost 6 bases and 9 bases respectively, with 16 bases between them. The germline V gene encodes CDR1 SGHTS and CDR2 YDEGEE. The CDR3 consists of 13 residues. CDR3 residues: CASNWRGPSEQFF. In nucleotides, the CDR3 is TGTGCCAGCAATTGGAGGGGGCCCAGTGAGCAGTTCTTC. The entire variable domain, with the rest obtained from reference TRBV5-8 and TRBJ2-1, is as follows: EAGVTQSPTHLIKTRGQQATLRCSPISGHTSVYWYQQALGLGLQFLLWYDEGEERNRGNFPPRFSGRQFPNYSSELNVNALELEDSALYLCASNWRGPSEQFFGPGTRLTVL.

This chain joins TRBV9 and TRBJ1-3; D gene uncertain. The germline V and J ends were trimmed by 2 bases and 4 bases, with 13 bases remaining between them. The CDR3 extends over 15 amino acids. CDR1 and CDR2 (germline): SGDLS, YYNGEE. The CDR3 DNA sequence: TGTGCCAGCAGCGTCCACGCTCCGGGGGGAAACACCATATATTTT. Its translation: CASSVHAPGGNTIYF.

This chain links TRBV29-1 with TRBJ2-7; TRBD1 matches 9 bases. The CDR3 has 13 residues. Germline lookup yields CDR1 SQVTM and CDR2 ANQGSEA. J lost 1 base, V lost 7 bases, and 5 bases had no gene match. CDR3 loop: CSARTGESYEQYF. For the CDR3, the DNA is TGCAGCGCGCGGACAGGGGAGTCCTACGAGCAGTACTTC.

V is TRBV30 and J is TRBJ2-3, with 11 bases matching TRBD2. J was trimmed by 3 bases and V by 3 bases; bases with no gene match: 11. The CDR3 extends over 17 amino acids. Germline-derived CDR1 and CDR2 are GTSNPN and SVGIG (reference sequence). The CDR3 loop is CAWRPTSGRRYTDTQYF. DNA of the CDR3: TGTGCCTGGAGGCCCACTAGCGGGAGAAGGTATACAGATACGCAGTATTTT.

This rearrangement joins TRBV9 to TRBJ1-1; D remains unclear. The V and J ends lost 4 bases and 4 bases respectively, with 20 bases between them. Germline V gene lookup returns CDR1 SGDLS and CDR2 YYNGEE. The CDR3 extends over 16 amino acids. The CDR3 here is CASSSLRTGESTEAFF. The CDR3 region has the DNA TGTGCCAGCAGCTCACTTAGGACCGGGGAGTCCACTGAAGCTTTCTTT.

The chain has TRBV11-2 and TRBJ1-2, with D uncertain. Per the germline V gene, CDR1 is SGHAT and CDR2 is FQNNGV. Trimming took 1 base from V and 7 from J, leaving 10 bases between them. There are 13 residues in the CDR3. The CDR3 reads CASSLGRVVGYTF. CDR3 DNA: TGTGCCAGCAGCTTAGGGAGGGTGGTTGGCTACACCTTC.

This clone has a single count. The chain employs TRBV6-6 and TRBJ2-5; 10 bases line up with TRBD2. There are 15 residues in the CDR3. After removal of 7 bases from V and 7 bases from J, the junction contained 12 bases not matched to a gene. CDR1 is MNHNY and CDR2 is SVGAGI in the germline V gene (reference sequence). CDR3 DNA: TGTGCCAGCAACCTAGCGGGAGTCATCTTCGTGACCCAGTACTTC. Its translation is CASNLAGVIFVTQYF.

V usage is TRBV19 and J usage is TRBJ1-1, with D tentatively TRBD1 (5 bases). This CDR3 is built from 11 residues. Between the trimmed V and J ends, which lost 9 bases and 11 bases, there was a span of 16 bases. The germline V gene has CDR1 LNHDA and CDR2 SQIVND (reference sequence). DNA of the CDR3: TGTGCCAGCTCGCTGGCGGGGGTGGCTTTCTTT. Translation gives CASSLAGVAFF.

V gene TRBV28 combines with J gene TRBJ2-5, with D hard to call. The J call may be mistaken, given a closer DNA end match to TRBJ2-7. There are 11 residues in the CDR3. The V gene's germline CDR1 is MDHEN and CDR2 SYDVKM. The CDR3 protein is CASSTYYEQYF. The CDR3 DNA reads TGTGCCAGCAGCACCTATTACGAGCAGTACTTC.

CDR3 bases: TGTGCCAGCAGCGTAGACCCACGGACAGGGACTACTGAAGCTTTCTTT. This gives the protein CASSVDPRTGTTEAFF. The chain uses TRBV9 and TRBJ1-1; 8 positions agree with TRBD1. There are 16 residues in the CDR3. CDR1 and CDR2 (germline): SGDLS, YYNGEE. With 0 bases clipped from V and 5 bases from J, the junction kept 9 bases outside the gene matches.

The rearrangement uses TRBV9 and TRBJ2-2; TRBD1 matches 7 bases. The germline V gene encodes CDR1 SGDLS and CDR2 YYNGEE. The CDR3 spans 12 residues. Losses at the gene ends were 3 bases for V and 7 bases for J; bases not matched to a gene: 0. The DNA for the CDR3 is TGTGCCAGCAGCGGGGACAGCGGGGAGCTGTTTTTT. It specifies CASSGDSGELFF.

As concerns this clone: Other DNA sequences in this sample translate to the same CDR3. The chain links TRBV5-1 to TRBJ1-4; TRBD1 agrees at 7 bases. V was pared by 2 bases and J by 0 bases, with 1 base of the junction left unmatched. The CDR3 has 15 amino acids. Per the germline V gene, CDR1 is SGHRS and CDR2 is YFSETQ. CDR3 sequence (DNA): TGCGCCAGCAGCTTTACAGGGGCAACTAATGAAAAACTGTTTTTT. It is translated as CASSFTGATNEKLFF.

The gene calls are TRBV5-3 and TRBJ1-1, with unresolved D. TRBV5-3 is an open reading frame, and its role is uncertain. V lost 0 bases, J lost 0 bases, and 6 bases lay in between. The CDR3 length is 14 residues. The CDR3 loop reads CARSLAQLNTEAFF. The CDR3 nucleotides are TGTGCCAGAAGCTTGGCACAGCTGAACACTGAAGCTTTCTTT.